Listed below are T cell receptor beta chains from one sample, sequenced in a study of T cells in Graves' hyperthyroidism and ophthalmopathy. MiXCR, applied by TCRdb to the multiplex PCR reads, yields one record per CDR3 protein. The sample yields hundreds of thousands of distinct CDR3 sequences, around 13% seen once. Sequencing was performed on blood. The receptors come from a woman younger than 35 with Graves' hyperthyroidism. The CDR3 runs from the conserved cysteine through the conserved F or W. D genes are given only for firm matches. Clone size appears in some rows only: once, few, many, or a class for an expanded clone.

CDR3aa: CSARVQGKRNTIYF
CDR3nt: TGCAGTGCTAGAGTACAGGGAAAACGAAACACCATATATTTT
j_gene: TRBJ1-3
v_gene: TRBV20-1
d_gene: .
abundance: .

CDR3aa: CASTGHRTDTQYF
CDR3nt: TGTGCCAGCACCGGACACCGCACAGATACGCAGTATTTT
j_gene: TRBJ2-3
v_gene: TRBV9
d_gene: .
abundance: .

CDR3aa: CASSLAGVTETQYF
CDR3nt: TGTGCCAGCAGTTTAGCGGGGGTGACGGAGACCCAGTACTTC
j_gene: TRBJ2-5
v_gene: TRBV27
d_gene: TRBD2
abundance: many

CDR3aa: CASKGRGSEQFF
CDR3nt: TGTGCCAGCAAAGGAAGGGGGAGTGAGCAGTTCTTC
j_gene: TRBJ2-1
v_gene: TRBV11-3
d_gene: .
abundance: many

CDR3aa: CASRVLRDEAFF
CDR3nt: TGTGCCAGCAGGGTCCTTAGGGATGAAGCTTTCTTT
j_gene: TRBJ1-1
v_gene: TRBV12-3/TRBV12-4
d_gene: .
abundance: .

CDR3aa: CASSLGDYYEQYF
CDR3nt: TGCGCCAGCAGCTTGGGCGACTACTACGAGCAGTACTTC
j_gene: TRBJ2-7
v_gene: TRBV5-1
d_gene: .
abundance: few

CDR3aa: CASLGYGDSYEQYF
CDR3nt: TGTGCCAGCTTAGGGTACGGGGACTCCTACGAGCAGTACTTC
j_gene: TRBJ2-7
v_gene: TRBV7-9
d_gene: .
abundance: .

CDR3aa: CASSLETRNTEAFF
CDR3nt: TGTGCCAGCAGTTTAGAGACAAGGAACACTGAAGCTTTCTTT
j_gene: TRBJ1-1
v_gene: TRBV6-2/TRBV6-3
d_gene: .
abundance: many

CDR3aa: CSARDQDRGLYEQYF
CDR3nt: TGCAGTGCTAGAGATCAGGACAGGGGGCTCTACGAGCAGTACTTC
j_gene: TRBJ2-7
v_gene: TRBV20-1
d_gene: TRBD1
abundance: many

CDR3aa: CSARGLVGDGQPQHF
CDR3nt: TGCAGTGCTAGAGGACTCGTAGGGGATGGTCAGCCCCAGCATTTT
j_gene: TRBJ1-5
v_gene: TRBV20-1
d_gene: .
abundance: few